A selection of T cell receptor beta chains follows, all from one sample in a study of cytomegalovirus exposure and HLA in healthy donors. Clones were read by immunoSEQ multiplex PCR, and TCRdb kept only the in-frame ones, dropping some. The repertoire holds some 170,000 clones, with around 79% as singletons. The specimen sequenced was PBMCs. Source of these receptors: a man between 35 and 55 years old in good health and CMV-seropositive. The CDR3 runs from the conserved cysteine through the conserved F or W. D genes are given only for firm matches. Only some rows state a clone size, as once, few, many or a class for expanded clones.

size	D	V	J	CDR3	DNA
NA	NA	TRBV19	TRBJ2-7	CASSIMSGKHYEQYF	TGTGCCAGTAGTATAATGTCGGGAAAACACTACGAGCAGTACTTC
NA	TRBD1	TRBV28	TRBJ1-3	CASRQGTDSGNTIYF	TGTGCCAGCAGACAAGGGACAGACTCTGGAAACACCATATATTTT
few	NA	TRBV5-1	TRBJ2-2	CASSLGARANTGELFF	TGCGCCAGCAGCTTGGGGGCGAGGGCGAACACCGGGGAGCTGTTTTTT
once	TRBD2	TRBV9	TRBJ2-7	CAGSVLPGLIYEQYF	TGTGCCGGCAGCGTACTTCCGGGACTAATCTACGAGCAGTACTTC
few	TRBD1	TRBV11-3	TRBJ2-7	CASSGPGGENEQYF	TGTGCCAGCAGCGGGCCAGGGGGCGAGAACGAGCAGTACTTC
NA	NA	TRBV11-1	TRBJ2-7	CASSATGLDYEQYF	TGTGCCAGCAGCGCTACAGGGTTGGACTACGAGCAGTACTTC
NA	NA	TRBV11-3	TRBJ2-2	CASSAGVGAFSTGELFF	TGTGCCAGCAGCGCCGGCGTGGGGGCGTTTTCGACCGGGGAGCTGTTTTTT
NA	NA	TRBV6-6	TRBJ2-5	CASSYGYQETQYF	TGTGCCAGCAGTTACGGCTACCAAGAGACCCAGTACTTC
NA	NA	TRBV7-9	TRBJ1-1	CASSPRGSRNTEAFF	TGTGCCAGCAGCCCCAGGGGTTCCCGGAACACTGAAGCTTTCTTT
NA	TRBD1	TRBV6-1	TRBJ2-7	CASSPGQTYEQYF	TGTGCCAGCAGCCCGGGACAGACATACGAGCAGTACTTC
NA	TRBD2	TRBV4-2	TRBJ2-1	CASSQDRLREGDEQFF	TGTGCCAGCAGCCAAGACCGATTGCGGGAGGGGGATGAGCAGTTCTTC
NA	NA	TRBV12-5	TRBJ2-3	CASGLYGGTDTQYF	TGTGCTAGTGGTTTGTACGGGGGCACAGATACGCAGTATTTT
NA	TRBD2	TRBV4-1	TRBJ2-1	CASSRLAGEASYNEQFF	TGCGCCAGCAGTCGACTAGCGGGAGAGGCCTCCTACAATGAGCAGTTCTTC
NA	NA	TRBV4-1	TRBJ2-1	CASSHQAREQFF	TGCGCCAGCAGCCATCAAGCTCGGGAGCAGTTCTTC
NA	NA	TRBV2	TRBJ1-5	CASSGESNQPQHF	TGTGCCAGCAGTGGGGAGAGCAATCAGCCCCAGCATTTT
NA	NA	TRBV28	TRBJ2-7	CASSLAGSYEQYF	TGTGCCAGCAGTTTGGCGGGCTCCTACGAGCAGTACTTC
NA	NA	TRBV28	TRBJ1-4	CASVGAGLEKLFF	TGTGCCAGCGTGGGGGCAGGGCTCGAAAAACTGTTTTTT
NA	TRBD1	TRBV28	TRBJ2-3	CASSLGTASPDTQYF	TGTGCCAGCAGTCTTGGGACAGCAAGTCCAGATACGCAGTATTTT
NA	TRBD2	TRBV6-6	TRBJ2-7	CASSKSSGGDEQYF	TGTGCCAGCAGCAAGTCGTCGGGAGGAGACGAGCAGTACTTC
NA	TRBD1	TRBV5-4	TRBJ1-2	CASSPRDRGNYGYTF	TGTGCCAGCAGCCCCCGGGACAGGGGTAACTATGGCTACACCTTC
NA	NA	TRBV30	TRBJ2-5	CAWSEVGLRETQYF	TGTGCCTGGAGCGAAGTCGGGTTAAGGGAGACCCAGTACTTC
NA	TRBD1	TRBV15	TRBJ2-7	CATSRAPPGQGYEQYF	TGTGCCACCAGCAGAGCTCCTCCGGGACAGGGGTACGAGCAGTACTTC
NA	TRBD2	TRBV5-1	TRBJ2-7	CASSLGGLAGADEQYF	TGCGCCAGCAGCTTGGGGGGACTAGCTGGAGCCGACGAGCAGTACTTC
NA	TRBD2	TRBV9	TRBJ2-3	CASSVSGGRWEDTQYF	TGTGCCAGCAGCGTCTCAGGCGGGAGATGGGAAGATACGCAGTATTTT
NA	NA	TRBV19	TRBJ1-2	CASIGSTGGYGYTF	TGTGCCAGTATAGGCTCGACAGGAGGCTATGGCTACACCTTC